The clone carrying this T cell receptor (beta chain) has at least ten counts. Its antigen remains unknown. The V and J ends lost 4 bases and 4 bases respectively, with 15 bases between them. Looked up from germline, CDR1 is SGHRS and CDR2 is YFSETQ. This CDR3 comprises 15 residues. The source of the sample is a study of CD8+CD57+ T cells in acquired aplastic anemia. Across the study: The sorted CD4+ and CD8+ cells yielded an average around 3.2 ug of DNA. General study points: There were over 25 CD8+ CDR3 sequences that occurred in both patients and controls. Between patients and controls, CD8+ Simpson's diversity did not vary significantly.

Genomic DNA, the template, was used for profiling of the TCR beta VDJ and CDR3. TCRdb independently ran MiXCR on the reads; one entry per CDR3 protein. The data hold a few hundred thousand distinct CDR3 sequences, with around 60% observed a single time. The sequenced sample consisted of sorted CD4+, CD8+, or CD8+CD57+ T cells (not recorded which) from PBMCs. This chain connects TRBV5-1 to TRBJ1-5, with D possibly matching TRBD1 (6 bases). The TCR sequence derives from a human donor with severe aplastic anemia or a healthy control (not recorded which). The CDR3 loop reads CASSPSGDTNQPQHF. As DNA, the CDR3 is TGCGCCAGCAGCCCCTCAGGGGACACTAATCAGCCCCAGCATTTT.